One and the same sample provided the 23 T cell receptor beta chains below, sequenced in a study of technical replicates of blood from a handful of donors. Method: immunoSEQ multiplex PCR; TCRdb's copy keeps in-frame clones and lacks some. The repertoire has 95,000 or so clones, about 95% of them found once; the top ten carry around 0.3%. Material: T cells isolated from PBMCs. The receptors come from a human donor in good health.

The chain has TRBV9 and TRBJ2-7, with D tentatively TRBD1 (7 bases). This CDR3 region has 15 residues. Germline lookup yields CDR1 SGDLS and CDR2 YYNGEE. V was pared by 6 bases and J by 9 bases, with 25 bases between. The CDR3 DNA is TGTGCCAGCACCCCAGGAGGGACAGCGGACGTCGGGCAGTACTTC. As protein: CASTPGGTADVGQYF.

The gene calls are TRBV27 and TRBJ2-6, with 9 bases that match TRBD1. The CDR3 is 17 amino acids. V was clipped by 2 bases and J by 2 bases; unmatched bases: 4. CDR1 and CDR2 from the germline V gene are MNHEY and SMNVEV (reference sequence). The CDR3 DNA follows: TGTGCCAGCAGTTTAACAGGGGGCTTCCCTGGGGCCAACGTCCTGACTTTC. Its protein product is CASSLTGGFPGANVLTF.

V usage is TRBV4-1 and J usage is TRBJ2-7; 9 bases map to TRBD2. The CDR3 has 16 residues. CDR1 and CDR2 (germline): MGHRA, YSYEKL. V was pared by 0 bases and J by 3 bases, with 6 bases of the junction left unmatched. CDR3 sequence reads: CASSQEEGLAHYEQYF. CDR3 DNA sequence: TGCGCCAGCAGCCAAGAAGAGGGACTAGCTCACTACGAGCAGTACTTC.

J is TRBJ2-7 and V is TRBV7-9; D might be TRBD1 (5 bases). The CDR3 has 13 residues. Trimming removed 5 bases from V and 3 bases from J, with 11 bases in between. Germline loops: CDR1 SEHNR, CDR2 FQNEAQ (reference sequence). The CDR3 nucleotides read TGTGCCAGCAGCCATAGACAGAACTACGAGCAGTACTTC. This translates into CASSHRQNYEQYF.

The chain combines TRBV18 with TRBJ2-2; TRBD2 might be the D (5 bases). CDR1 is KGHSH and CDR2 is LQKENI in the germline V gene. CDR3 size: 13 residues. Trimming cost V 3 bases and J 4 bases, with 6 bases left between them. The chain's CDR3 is CASSPDFTGELFF. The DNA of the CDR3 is TGTGCCAGCTCACCGGACTTCACCGGGGAGCTGTTTTTT.

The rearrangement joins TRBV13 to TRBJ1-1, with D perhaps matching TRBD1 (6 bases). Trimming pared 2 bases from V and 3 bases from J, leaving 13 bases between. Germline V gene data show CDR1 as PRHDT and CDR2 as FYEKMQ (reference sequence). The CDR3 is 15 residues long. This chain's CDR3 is CASSLPLEGDTEAFF. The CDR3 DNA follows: TGTGCCAGCAGCTTACCTCTAGAGGGGGACACTGAAGCTTTCTTT.

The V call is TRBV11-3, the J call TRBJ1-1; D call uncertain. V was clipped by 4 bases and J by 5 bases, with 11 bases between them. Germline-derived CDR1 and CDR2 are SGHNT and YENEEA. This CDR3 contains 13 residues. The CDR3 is CASSYLTNTEAFF. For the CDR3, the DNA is TGTGCCAGCAGCTATCTAACGAATACTGAAGCTTTCTTT.

The CDR3 loop reads CSADRTSALGEQFF. In nucleotides, the CDR3 is TGCAGCGCCGACCGGACTAGCGCCCTTGGGGAGCAGTTCTTC. The rearrangement links TRBV29-1 to TRBJ2-1; 9 nucleotides align to TRBD2. The germline V gene encodes CDR1 SQVTM and CDR2 ANQGSEA. There are 14 residues in the CDR3. Germline trimming cut 7 bases from V and 10 bases from J; bases unmatched to any gene: 14.

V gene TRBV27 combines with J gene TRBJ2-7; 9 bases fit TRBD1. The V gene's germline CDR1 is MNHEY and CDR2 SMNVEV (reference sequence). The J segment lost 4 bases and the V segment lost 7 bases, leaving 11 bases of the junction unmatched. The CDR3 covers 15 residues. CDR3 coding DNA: TGTGCCAGCACAAATTCCGGGACAGGGTTGTACGAGCAGTACTTC. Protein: CASTNSGTGLYEQYF.

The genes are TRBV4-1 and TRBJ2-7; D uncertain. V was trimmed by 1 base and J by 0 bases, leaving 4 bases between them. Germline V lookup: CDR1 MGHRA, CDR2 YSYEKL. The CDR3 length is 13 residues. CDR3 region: CASSQGSSYEQYF. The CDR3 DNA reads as TGCGCCAGCAGCCAAGGGAGCTCCTACGAGCAGTACTTC.

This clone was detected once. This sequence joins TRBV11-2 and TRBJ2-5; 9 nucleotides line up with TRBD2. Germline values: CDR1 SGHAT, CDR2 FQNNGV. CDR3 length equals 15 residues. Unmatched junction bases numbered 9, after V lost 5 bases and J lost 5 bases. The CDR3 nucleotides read TGTGCCAGCAGCCTCTATAGCGGGAGCGGGGAGACCCAGTACTTC. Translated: CASSLYSGSGETQYF.

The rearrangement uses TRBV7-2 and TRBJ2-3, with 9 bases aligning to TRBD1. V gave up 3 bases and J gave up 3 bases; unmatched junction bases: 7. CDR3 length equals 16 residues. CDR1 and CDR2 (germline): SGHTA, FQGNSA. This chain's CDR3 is CASSLRGTGSTDTQYF. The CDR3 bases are TGTGCCAGCAGCTTGCGGGGGACAGGGAGTACAGATACGCAGTATTTT.

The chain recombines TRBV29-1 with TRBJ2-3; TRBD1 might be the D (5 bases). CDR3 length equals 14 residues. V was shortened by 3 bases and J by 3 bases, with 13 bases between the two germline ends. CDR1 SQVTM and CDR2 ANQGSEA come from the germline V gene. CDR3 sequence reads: CSVERQKGTDTQYF. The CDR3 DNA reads TGCAGCGTTGAGCGGCAGAAGGGGACAGATACGCAGTATTTT.

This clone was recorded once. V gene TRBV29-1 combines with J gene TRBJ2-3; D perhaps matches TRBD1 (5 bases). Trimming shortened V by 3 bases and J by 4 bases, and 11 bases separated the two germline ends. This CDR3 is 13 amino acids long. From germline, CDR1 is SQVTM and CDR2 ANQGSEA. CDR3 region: CSVDGRVSDTQYF. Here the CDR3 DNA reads TGCAGCGTTGACGGCAGGGTTTCAGATACGCAGTATTTT.

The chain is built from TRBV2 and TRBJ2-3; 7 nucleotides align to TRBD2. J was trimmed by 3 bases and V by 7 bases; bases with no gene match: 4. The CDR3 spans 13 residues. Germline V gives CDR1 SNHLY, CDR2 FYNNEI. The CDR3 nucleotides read TGTGCCAGCAATGCGGGAGCGACAGATACGCAGTATTTT. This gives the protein CASNAGATDTQYF.

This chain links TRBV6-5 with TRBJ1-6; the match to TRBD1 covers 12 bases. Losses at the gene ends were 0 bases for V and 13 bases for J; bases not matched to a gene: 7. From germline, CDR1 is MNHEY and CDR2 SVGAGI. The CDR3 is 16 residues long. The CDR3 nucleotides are TGTGCCAGCAGTTACTCGGGACAGGGGGCAAAGTTCCCCCTCCACTTT. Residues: CASSYSGQGAKFPLHF.

For the CDR3, the DNA is TGTGCCAGCAGCACAGACGGAATAGCGGGGGTCTACAATGAGCAGTTCTTC. Translating gives CASSTDGIAGVYNEQFF. This chain joins TRBV7-9 and TRBJ2-1, with 9 positions matching TRBD2. With V trimmed by 5 bases and J by 3 bases, 11 bases remained unmatched. This CDR3 has 17 residues. Germline V gives CDR1 SEHNR, CDR2 FQNEAQ (reference sequence). The full variable domain, rest sourced from reference TRBV7-9 and TRBJ2-1, is DTGVSQNPRHKITKRGQNVTFRCDPISEHNRLYWYRQTLGQGPEFLTYFQNEAQLEKSRLLSDRFSAERPKGSFSTLEIQRTEQGDSAMYLCASSTDGIAGVYNEQFFGPGTRLTVL.

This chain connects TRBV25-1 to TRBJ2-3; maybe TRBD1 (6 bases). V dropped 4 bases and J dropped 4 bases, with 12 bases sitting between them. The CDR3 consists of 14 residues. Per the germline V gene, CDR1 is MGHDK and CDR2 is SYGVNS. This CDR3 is CASSGGQRSDTQYF. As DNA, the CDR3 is TGTGCCAGCAGTGGAGGACAGAGGTCAGATACGCAGTATTTT. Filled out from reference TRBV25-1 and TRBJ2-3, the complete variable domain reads EADIYQTPRYLVIGTGKKITLECSQTMGHDKMYWYQQDPGMELHLIHYSYGVNSTEKGDLSSESTVSRIRTEHFPLTLESARPSHTSQYLCASSGGQRSDTQYFGPGTRLTVL.

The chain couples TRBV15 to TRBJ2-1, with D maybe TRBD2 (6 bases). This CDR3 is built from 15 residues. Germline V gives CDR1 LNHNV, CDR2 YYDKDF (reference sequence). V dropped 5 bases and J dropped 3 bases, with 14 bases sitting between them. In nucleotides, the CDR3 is TGTGCCACCAGCGCTGGTAGCGGCTTCTACAATGAGCAGTTCTTC. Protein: CATSAGSGFYNEQFF.

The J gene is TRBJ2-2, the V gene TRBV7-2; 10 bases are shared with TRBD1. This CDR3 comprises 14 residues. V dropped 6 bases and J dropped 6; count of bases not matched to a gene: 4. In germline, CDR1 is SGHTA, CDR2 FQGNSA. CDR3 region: CASRRDRGAGELFF. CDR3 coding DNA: TGTGCCAGCAGACGGGACAGGGGCGCCGGGGAGCTGTTTTTT. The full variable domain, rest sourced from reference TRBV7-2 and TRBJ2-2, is GAGVSQSPSNKVTEKGKDVELRCDPISGHTALYWYRQSLGQGLEFLIYFQGNSAPDKSGLPSDRFSAERTGGSVSTLTIQRTQQEDSAVYLCASRRDRGAGELFFGEGSRLTVL.

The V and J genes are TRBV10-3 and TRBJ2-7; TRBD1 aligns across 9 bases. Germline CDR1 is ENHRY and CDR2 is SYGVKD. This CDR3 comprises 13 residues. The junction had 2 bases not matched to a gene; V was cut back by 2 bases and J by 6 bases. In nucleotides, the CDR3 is TGTGCCATCAGTGAGGGGACAGGGCTCGAGCAGTACTTC. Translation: CAISEGTGLEQYF.

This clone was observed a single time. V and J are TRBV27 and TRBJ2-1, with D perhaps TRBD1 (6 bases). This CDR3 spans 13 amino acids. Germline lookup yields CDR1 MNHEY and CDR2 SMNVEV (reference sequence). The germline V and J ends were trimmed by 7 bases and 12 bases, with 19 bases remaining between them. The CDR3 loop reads CASTRSTTGMQFF. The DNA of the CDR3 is TGTGCCAGCACCAGATCCACTACAGGGATGCAGTTCTTC.

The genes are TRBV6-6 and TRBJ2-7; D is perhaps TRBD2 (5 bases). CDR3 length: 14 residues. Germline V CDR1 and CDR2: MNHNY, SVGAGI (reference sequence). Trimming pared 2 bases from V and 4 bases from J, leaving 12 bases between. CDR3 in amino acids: CASSYGNGGYEQYF. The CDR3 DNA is TGTGCCAGCAGTTACGGGAACGGAGGTTACGAGCAGTACTTC.